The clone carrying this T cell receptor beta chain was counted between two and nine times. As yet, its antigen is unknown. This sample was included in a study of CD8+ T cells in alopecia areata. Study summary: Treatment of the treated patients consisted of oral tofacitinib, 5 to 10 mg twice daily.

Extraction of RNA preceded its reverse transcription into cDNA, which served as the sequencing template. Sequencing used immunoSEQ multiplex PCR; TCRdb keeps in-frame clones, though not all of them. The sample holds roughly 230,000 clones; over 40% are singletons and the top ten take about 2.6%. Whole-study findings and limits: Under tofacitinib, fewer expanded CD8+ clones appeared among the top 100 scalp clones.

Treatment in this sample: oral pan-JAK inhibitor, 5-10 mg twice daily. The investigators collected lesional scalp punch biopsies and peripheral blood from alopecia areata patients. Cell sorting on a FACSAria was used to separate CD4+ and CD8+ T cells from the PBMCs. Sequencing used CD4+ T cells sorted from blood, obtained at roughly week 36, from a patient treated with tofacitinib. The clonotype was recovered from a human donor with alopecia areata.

This CDR3 is CAISDSGFGAGANVLTF. CDR3 DNA sequence: TGTGCCATCAGTGACTCGGGGTTTGGGGCTGGGGCCAACGTCCTGACTTTC. The chain recombines TRBV10-3 with TRBJ2-6, with D perhaps matching TRBD2 (5 bases). Germline CDR1 reads ENHRY; CDR2 reads SYGVKD. Deletions cut 3 bases from V and 2 bases from J, with 14 bases between. The CDR3 totals 17 residues.